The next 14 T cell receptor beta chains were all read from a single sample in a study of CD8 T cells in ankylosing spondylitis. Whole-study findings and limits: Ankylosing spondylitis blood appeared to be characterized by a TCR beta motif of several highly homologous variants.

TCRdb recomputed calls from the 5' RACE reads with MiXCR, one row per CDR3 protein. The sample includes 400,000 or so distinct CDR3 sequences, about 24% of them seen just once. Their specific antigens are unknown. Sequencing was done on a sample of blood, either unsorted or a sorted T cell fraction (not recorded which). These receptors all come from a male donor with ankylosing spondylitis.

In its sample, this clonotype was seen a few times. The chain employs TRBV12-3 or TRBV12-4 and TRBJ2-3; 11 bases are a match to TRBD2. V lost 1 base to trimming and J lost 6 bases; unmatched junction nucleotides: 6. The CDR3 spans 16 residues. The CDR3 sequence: CASSLGSSGRADTQYF. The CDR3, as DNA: TGTGCCAGCAGTTTAGGTAGTAGCGGGAGGGCGGATACGCAGTATTTT.

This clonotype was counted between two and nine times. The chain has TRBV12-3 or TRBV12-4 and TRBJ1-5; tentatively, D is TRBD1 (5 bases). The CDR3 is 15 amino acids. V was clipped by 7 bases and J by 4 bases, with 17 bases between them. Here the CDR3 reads CASTYDATDNQPQHF. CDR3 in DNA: TGTGCCAGCACGTACGATGCGACAGATAATCAGCCCCAGCATTTT.

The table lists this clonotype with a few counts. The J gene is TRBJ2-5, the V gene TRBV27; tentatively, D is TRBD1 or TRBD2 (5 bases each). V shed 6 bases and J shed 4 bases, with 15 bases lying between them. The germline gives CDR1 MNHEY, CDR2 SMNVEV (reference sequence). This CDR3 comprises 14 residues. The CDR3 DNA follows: TGTGCCAGCAGACAGGACTCGGCTAGAGAGACCCAGTACTTC. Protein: CASRQDSARETQYF.

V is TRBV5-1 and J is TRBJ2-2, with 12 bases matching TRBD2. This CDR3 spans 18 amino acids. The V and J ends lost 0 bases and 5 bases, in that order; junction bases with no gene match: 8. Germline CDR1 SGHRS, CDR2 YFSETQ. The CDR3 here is CASSLALAGGPGTGELFF. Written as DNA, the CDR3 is TGCGCCAGCAGCTTGGCCCTAGCGGGAGGGCCCGGGACCGGGGAGCTGTTTTTT.

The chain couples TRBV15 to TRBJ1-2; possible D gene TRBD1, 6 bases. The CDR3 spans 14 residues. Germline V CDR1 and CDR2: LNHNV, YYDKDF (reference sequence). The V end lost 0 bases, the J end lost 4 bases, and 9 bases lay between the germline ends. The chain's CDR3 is CATSRDRRGYGYTF. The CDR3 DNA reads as TGTGCCACCAGCAGAGATCGCAGGGGCTATGGCTACACCTTC.

The CDR3 DNA is TGCAGTGCTAGGGGACAGATCCAAGAGACCCAGTACTTC. Amino acid sequence: CSARGQIQETQYF. The V gene is TRBV20-1, the J gene TRBJ2-5; 7 bases map to TRBD1. CDR1 is DFQATT and CDR2 is SNEGSKA in the germline V gene (reference sequence). CDR3 length equals 13 residues. The V segment lost 3 bases and the J segment 1 base; nucleotides outside the gene matches: 2.

CDR3 sequence: CATSRVRYNEQFF. CDR3 nucleotides: TGTGCCACCAGCAGAGTCCGCTACAATGAGCAGTTCTTC. The chain couples TRBV15 to TRBJ2-1; D unresolved. This CDR3 has 13 residues. Trimming took off 1 base at V and 3 bases at J, with 4 bases between the two ends. Germline assignment: CDR1 LNHNV and CDR2 YYDKDF (reference sequence).

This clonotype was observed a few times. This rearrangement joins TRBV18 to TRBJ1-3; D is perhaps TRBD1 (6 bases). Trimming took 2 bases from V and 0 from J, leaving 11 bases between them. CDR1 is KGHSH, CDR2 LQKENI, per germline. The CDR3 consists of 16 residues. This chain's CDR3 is CASSPGKTGSGNTIYF. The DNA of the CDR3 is TGTGCCAGCTCACCAGGGAAGACAGGCTCTGGAAACACCATATATTTT.

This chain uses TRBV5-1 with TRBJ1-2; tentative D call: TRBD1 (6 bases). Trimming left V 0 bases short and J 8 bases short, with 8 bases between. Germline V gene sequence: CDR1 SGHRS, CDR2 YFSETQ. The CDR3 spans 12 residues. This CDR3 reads CASSLVQGGYTF. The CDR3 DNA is TGCGCCAGCAGCTTGGTACAGGGAGGCTACACCTTC.

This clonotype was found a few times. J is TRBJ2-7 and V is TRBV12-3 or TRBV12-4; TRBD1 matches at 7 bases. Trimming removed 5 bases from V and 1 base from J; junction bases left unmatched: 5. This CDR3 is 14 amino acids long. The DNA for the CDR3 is TGTGCCAGCAGTCTCCGGACAGGATCCTACGAGCAGTACGTC. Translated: CASSLRTGSYEQYV.

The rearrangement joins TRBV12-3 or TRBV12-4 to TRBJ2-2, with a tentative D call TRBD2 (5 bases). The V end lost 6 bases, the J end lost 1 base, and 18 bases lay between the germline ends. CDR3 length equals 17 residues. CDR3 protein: CASRHFPGLRNTGELFF. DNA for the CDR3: TGTGCCAGCAGACACTTCCCGGGATTAAGGAACACCGGGGAGCTGTTTTTT.

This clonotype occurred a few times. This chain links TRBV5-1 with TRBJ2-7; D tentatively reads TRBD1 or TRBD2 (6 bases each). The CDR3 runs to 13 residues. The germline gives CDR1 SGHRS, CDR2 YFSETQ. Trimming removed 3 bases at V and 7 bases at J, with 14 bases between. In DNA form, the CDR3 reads TGCGCCAGCAGCTGGGACGGGGGCAGTGAGCAGTACGTC. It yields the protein CASSWDGGSEQYV.

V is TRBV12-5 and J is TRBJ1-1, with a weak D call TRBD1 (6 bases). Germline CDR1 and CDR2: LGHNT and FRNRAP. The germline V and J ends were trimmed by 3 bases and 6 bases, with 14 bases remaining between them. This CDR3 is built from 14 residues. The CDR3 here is CASGLPQGGSEAFF. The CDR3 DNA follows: TGTGCTAGTGGTTTACCACAGGGAGGCTCTGAAGCTTTCTTT.

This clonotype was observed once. In DNA form, the CDR3 reads TGCAGCGTTCCCCAGGGGGCATCAGGGACTGAAGCTTTCTTT. It translates to CSVPQGASGTEAFF. This sequence joins TRBV29-1 and TRBJ1-1, with 8 nucleotides matching TRBD1. With V trimmed by 5 bases and J by 5 bases, 10 bases remained unmatched. Germline assignment: CDR1 SQVTM and CDR2 ANQGSEA. This CDR3 is built from 14 residues.